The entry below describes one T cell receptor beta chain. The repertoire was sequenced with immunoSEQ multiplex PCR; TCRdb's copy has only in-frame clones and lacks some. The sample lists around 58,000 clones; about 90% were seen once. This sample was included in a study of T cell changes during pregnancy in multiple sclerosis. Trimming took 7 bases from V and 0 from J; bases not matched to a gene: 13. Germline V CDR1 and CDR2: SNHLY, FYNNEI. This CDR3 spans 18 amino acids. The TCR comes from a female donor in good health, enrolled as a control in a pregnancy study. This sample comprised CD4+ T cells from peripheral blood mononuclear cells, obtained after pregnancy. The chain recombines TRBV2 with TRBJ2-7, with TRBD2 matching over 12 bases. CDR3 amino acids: CASMSGSSGGASSYEQYF. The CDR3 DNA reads TGTGCCAGCATGAGTGGGTCTAGCGGGGGGGCTAGCTCCTACGAGCAGTACTTC.